What follows are 28 T cell receptor beta chains derived from one specimen sequenced in a study of cytomegalovirus exposure and HLA in healthy donors. With 60 Vbeta and 13 Jbeta primers, the PCR was carried out. Libraries were prepared by immunoSEQ multiplex PCR; TCRdb keeps only in-frame clonotypes and omits some of them. The sample totals 150,000 to 200,000 clones; its top ten clones hold 6.5%. The sequencing input was PBMCs. The receptors derive from a man aged 25-40 years in good health and CMV-seronegative.

The CDR3 loop reads CASREQGGGRTAFF. CDR3 DNA sequence: TGTGCCAGCAGGGAACAGGGGGGAGGCCGTACGGCTTTCTTT. V usage is TRBV25-1 and J usage is TRBJ1-1; 8 nucleotides match TRBD1. CDR1 and CDR2 from the germline V gene are MGHDK and SYGVNS. V trimming: 6 bases; J trimming: 11 bases; junction bases outside the gene matches: 14. The CDR3 totals 14 residues.

The chain links TRBV25-1 to TRBJ1-2; TRBD1 matches 8 bases. This CDR3 has 13 amino acids. Looked up from germline, CDR1 is MGHDK and CDR2 is SYGVNS. J lost 6 bases, V lost 3 bases, and 3 bases had no gene match. CDR3 coding DNA: TGTGCCAGCAGTGAGGTGGGACAGGATGGCTACACCTTC. Translating gives CASSEVGQDGYTF.

This sequence joins TRBV6-5 and TRBJ1-1; D is undetermined. The V end was cut by 5 bases, the J end by 3 bases, with 13 bases between. The germline V gene encodes CDR1 MNHEY and CDR2 SVGAGI. CDR3 size: 14 residues. CDR3 DNA: TGTGCCAGCAGTGAAAATACAGCAGACACTGAAGCTTTCTTT. It is translated as CASSENTADTEAFF.

The chain links TRBV18 to TRBJ1-4, with D possibly matching TRBD1 (5 bases). Germline V lookup: CDR1 KGHSH, CDR2 LQKENI. The CDR3 extends over 15 amino acids. Trimming took off 2 bases at V and 7 bases at J, with 14 bases between the two ends. Written as DNA, the CDR3 is TGTGCCAGCTCACCAGCGGGGGGAGAGCGTGAAAAACTGTTTTTT. Encoded protein: CASSPAGGEREKLFF.

The chain carries TRBV29-1 and TRBJ2-1; 15 positions match TRBD2. Per the germline V gene, CDR1 is SQVTM and CDR2 is ANQGSEA. The J segment lost 0 bases and the V segment lost 6 bases, leaving 6 bases of the junction unmatched. The CDR3 runs to 17 residues. CDR3 amino acids: CSVRTSGRVSSYNEQFF. CDR3 coding DNA: TGCAGCGTCCGGACTAGCGGGAGGGTAAGCTCCTACAATGAGCAGTTCTTC.

J is TRBJ1-6 and V is TRBV6-6; 8 bases fit TRBD1. Trimming cost V 6 bases and J 8 bases; bases outside gene matches: 6. CDR3 size: 14 residues. Germline CDR1 reads MNHNY; CDR2 reads SVGAGI (reference sequence). This chain's CDR3 is CASRPTGGDSPLHF. CDR3 in DNA: TGTGCCAGCAGACCTACAGGGGGGGATTCACCCCTCCACTTT.

V gene TRBV27 combines with J gene TRBJ1-1; D not certain. This CDR3 has 13 amino acids. Trimming took off 3 bases at V and 0 bases at J, with 5 bases between the two ends. Looked up from germline, CDR1 is MNHEY and CDR2 is SMNVEV (reference sequence). This CDR3 is CASSFTVNTEAFF. CDR3 in DNA: TGTGCCAGCAGTTTCACAGTGAACACTGAAGCTTTCTTT.

V usage is TRBV30 and J usage is TRBJ2-5; TRBD2 is a possible D gene (5 bases). CDR1 is GTSNPN, CDR2 SVGIG, per germline (reference sequence). V lost 0 bases, J lost 3 bases, and 14 bases lay in between. CDR3 length equals 15 residues. The CDR3 bases are TGTGCCTGGAGTGTAGAATGGGTGGAGGAAGAGACCCAGTACTTC. It encodes CAWSVEWVEEETQYF.

The CDR3 DNA sequence: TGCGCCAGCAGCCCGGGACAGGAGAGAGAGACCCAGTACTTC. Protein: CASSPGQERETQYF. This chain joins TRBV5-1 and TRBJ2-5, with 8 positions matching TRBD1. The germline V gene has CDR1 SGHRS and CDR2 YFSETQ. This CDR3 comprises 14 residues. J was trimmed by 4 bases and V by 4 bases; bases with no gene match: 6.

The CDR3 coding sequence is TGTGCCAGCAGCTTATACCCCCGGGACAGTGCATTAGGAACTGAAGCTTTCTTT. It codes for CASSLYPRDSALGTEAFF. This chain links TRBV11-3 with TRBJ1-1; 7 bases fit TRBD1. CDR1 and CDR2 from the germline V gene are SGHNT and YENEEA. Trimming removed 2 bases from V and 5 bases from J; junction bases left unmatched: 17. This CDR3 has 18 residues.

V usage is TRBV29-1 and J usage is TRBJ1-1; D uncertain. Germline V gene sequence: CDR1 SQVTM, CDR2 ANQGSEA. The V and J ends lost 6 bases and 4 bases respectively, with 18 bases between them. This CDR3 is 14 amino acids long. DNA for the CDR3: TGCAGCGTGGGTTACCTCGGACTCGGCACTGAAGCTTTCTTT. The encoded protein is CSVGYLGLGTEAFF.

J is TRBJ2-2 and V is TRBV11-3, with 14 bases identical to TRBD2. The V segment lost 8 bases and the J segment 6 bases; nucleotides outside the gene matches: 11. The germline V gene encodes CDR1 SGHNT and CDR2 YENEEA. The CDR3 is 17 amino acids. Here the CDR3 DNA reads TGTGCCAGCCGAAGACTAGCGGGGGGGCTCGGTCCCGGGGAGCTGTTTTTT. Protein: CASRRLAGGLGPGELFF.

This chain uses TRBV14 with TRBJ1-5, with D unclear. The V end lost 1 base, the J end lost 3 bases, and 19 bases lay between the germline ends. Germline CDR1 and CDR2: SGHDN and FVKESK. The CDR3 spans 18 residues. The CDR3 DNA follows: TGTGCCAGCAGCCAAGGAAGACAAGGCGATCCTACCAATCAGCCCCAGCATTTT. Its translation is CASSQGRQGDPTNQPQHF.

This chain links TRBV19 with TRBJ1-1, with no clear D. The CDR3 has 13 residues. Germline loops: CDR1 LNHDA, CDR2 SQIVND (reference sequence). Trimming cost V 5 bases and J 3 bases, with 10 bases left between them. CDR3 loop: CASSWQEDTEAFF. The DNA of the CDR3 is TGTGCCAGTAGTTGGCAGGAAGACACTGAAGCTTTCTTT.

The J gene is TRBJ1-5, the V gene TRBV7-8; D is undetermined. The CDR3 runs to 17 residues. Trimming left V 5 bases short and J 6 bases short, with 23 bases between. Looked up from germline, CDR1 is SGHVS and CDR2 is FQNEAQ. The CDR3 region is CASSRSLAGSGIQPQHF. DNA of the CDR3: TGTGCCAGCAGCCGATCGCTGGCGGGTTCAGGTATTCAGCCCCAGCATTTT.

This CDR3 reads CASSRVWDTQYF. The CDR3 bases are TGTGCCAGTAGCAGGGTCTGGGATACGCAGTATTTT. The rearrangement joins TRBV19 to TRBJ2-3; possible D gene TRBD1, 5 bases. The V end lost 6 bases, the J end lost 6 bases, and 10 bases lay between the germline ends. The CDR3 length is 12 residues. Germline V gene sequence: CDR1 LNHDA, CDR2 SQIVND (reference sequence).

The chain employs TRBV7-2 and TRBJ1-5; 8 bases agree with TRBD1. CDR3 length: 14 amino acids. The V gene end was trimmed by 5 bases and the J gene end by 10 bases; junction bases not matched to a gene: 10. Germline lookup yields CDR1 SGHTA and CDR2 FQGNSA. CDR3 DNA sequence: TGTGCCAGCAGCCCTGGACAGGGCTGGTATCCCCAGCATTTT. The encoded protein is CASSPGQGWYPQHF.

V usage is TRBV11-2 and J usage is TRBJ1-2; D perhaps matches TRBD1 (6 bases). V dropped 3 bases and J dropped 8 bases, with 19 bases sitting between them. This CDR3 spans 15 amino acids. CDR1 is SGHAT and CDR2 is FQNNGV in the germline V gene. The CDR3 region is CASSFFRTTGGGYTF. CDR3 bases: TGTGCCAGCAGCTTTTTTCGGACCACGGGGGGCGGCTACACCTTC.

The V gene is TRBV21-1, the J gene TRBJ2-5; TRBD1 is taken as the D call from the table, unchecked against the DNA. TRBV21-1 is a recognized pseudogene. The CDR3 length is 15 residues. This chain's CDR3 is CASNLGTGGFETQYF. For the CDR3, the DNA is TGTGCCAGCAACCTAGGGACAGGGGGATTTGAGACCCAGTACTTC.

The chain carries TRBV5-4 and TRBJ2-7, with 7 bases that match TRBD1. CDR3 length: 13 amino acids. Germline CDR1 and CDR2: SGHNT and YYREEE (reference sequence). The V gene end was trimmed by 0 bases and the J gene end by 7 bases; junction bases not matched to a gene: 4. The DNA for the CDR3 is TGTGCCAGCAGCTTGGAGGCAGGGGGAGAGCAGTACTTC. Its translation: CASSLEAGGEQYF.

The chain is built from TRBV15 and TRBJ2-3; 7 positions agree with TRBD1. V lost 0 bases, J lost 1 base, and 13 bases stayed unmatched. The CDR3 contains 19 residues. The germline gives CDR1 LNHNV, CDR2 YYDKDF (reference sequence). Here the CDR3 reads CATSRDGRGQGEGTDTQYF. For the CDR3, the DNA is TGTGCCACCAGCAGAGATGGTAGAGGCCAGGGGGAAGGCACAGATACGCAGTATTTT.

The CDR3 nucleotides are TGCGCCAGCAGCCAAGATCAGGGGGGCGGGGGGCCCGCAGGCGTGACCGGGGAGCTGTTTTTT. It yields the protein CASSQDQGGGGPAGVTGELFF. The rearrangement joins TRBV4-3 to TRBJ2-2; D might be TRBD2 (8 bases). Germline V gene data show CDR1 as LGHNA and CDR2 as YSLEER. Trimming removed 0 bases from V and 5 bases from J, with 28 bases in between. The CDR3 length is 21 residues.

The chain carries TRBV2 and TRBJ2-3; tentatively, D is TRBD1 (6 bases). The V and J ends lost 1 base and 4 bases respectively, with 15 bases between them. This CDR3 comprises 16 residues. Per the germline V gene, CDR1 is SNHLY and CDR2 is FYNNEI. The chain's CDR3 is CASSEVPQAGADTQYF. CDR3 DNA sequence: TGTGCCAGCAGTGAAGTCCCTCAGGCAGGGGCAGATACGCAGTATTTT.

The chain joins TRBV9 to TRBJ2-2, with 9 bases aligning to TRBD1. CDR1 is SGDLS and CDR2 is YYNGEE in the germline V gene. J gave up 3 bases and V 7 bases, and 13 bases lay outside the gene matches. The CDR3 runs 17 residues. This chain's CDR3 is CASGARQRQGDTGELFF. The CDR3 DNA reads TGTGCCAGCGGCGCACGACAGAGACAGGGGGACACCGGGGAGCTGTTTTTT.

The chain recombines TRBV30 with TRBJ1-5; D call uncertain. Germline V CDR1 and CDR2: GTSNPN, SVGIG (reference sequence). CDR3 size: 14 residues. V lost 2 bases and J lost 1, with 9 bases in between. CDR3 DNA: TGTGCCTGGAGTAAAGCTGCGAGCAATCAGCCCCAGCATTTT. It translates to CAWSKAASNQPQHF.

The chain has TRBV6-6 and TRBJ2-1; 12 positions agree with TRBD2. The CDR3 has 15 residues. CDR1 and CDR2 from the germline V gene are MNHNY and SVGAGI (reference sequence). V was clipped by 6 bases and J by 7 bases; unmatched bases: 7. DNA for the CDR3: TGTGCCAGCAGCCCCACTAGCGGGGGGACGAATGAGCAGTTCTTC. This encodes CASSPTSGGTNEQFF.

The chain recombines TRBV7-9 with TRBJ2-5; the match to TRBD2 covers 12 bases. The better agreement between TRBJ2-7 and the DNA end casts doubt on the J call. Germline CDR1 and CDR2: SEHNR and FQNEAQ (reference sequence). The CDR3 covers 16 residues. CDR3 sequence: CASSPPGLAGSYEQYF. CDR3 nucleotides: TGTGCCAGCAGCCCCCCCGGACTAGCGGGGTCCTACGAGCAGTACTTC.

This chain links TRBV5-1 with TRBJ1-2, with D perhaps matching TRBD1 (6 bases). This CDR3 region has 14 residues. V was trimmed by 0 bases and J by 4 bases, leaving 10 bases between them. Germline V gene lookup returns CDR1 SGHRS and CDR2 YFSETQ. The CDR3 loop is CASSLETGRYGYTF. CDR3 DNA: TGCGCCAGCAGCTTGGAGACAGGCCGCTATGGCTACACCTTC.